This is a list of T cell receptor beta chains from one sample in a study of blood T cell repertoires in COVID-19. Clones were read by immunoSEQ multiplex PCR, and TCRdb kept only the in-frame ones, dropping some. This table holds around 40,000 clones, more than 75% found once. Sequencing used peripheral blood. The receptors were sampled from a man in his fifties or sixties with active or convalescent COVID-19. Both conserved end residues are part of each CDR3. D genes are given only for firm matches.

TRBV7-9	TRBJ1-1	TRBD1	CASSPRGPTNTEAFF	TGTGCCAGCAGCCCGAGGGGGCCAACGAACACTGAAGCTTTCTTT
TRBV19	TRBJ2-2	-	CASQKGLGNTGELFF	TGTGCCAGCCAAAAGGGACTCGGCAACACCGGGGAGCTGTTTTTT
TRBV7-3	TRBJ2-1	-	CASSLWVGRDNEQFF	TGTGCCAGCAGCTTATGGGTCGGGAGAGACAATGAGCAGTTCTTC
TRBV7-2	TRBJ1-1	TRBD1	CASSLWTGRNTEAFF	TGTGCCAGCAGCCTCTGGACAGGGAGGAACACTGAAGCTTTCTTT
TRBV20-1	TRBJ2-7	-	CSARSGFEQYF	TGCAGTGCTAGGTCGGGGTTTGAGCAGTACTTC
TRBV5-1	TRBJ2-2	-	CASSLQGFGGELFF	TGCGCCAGCAGCCTACAGGGCTTTGGCGGGGAGCTGTTTTTT
TRBV6-5	TRBJ2-4	TRBD1	CASRAGTGGNIQYF	TGTGCCAGCAGAGCTGGGACAGGGGGCAACATTCAGTACTTC
TRBV19	TRBJ1-4	-	CASSTPGGEEKLFF	TGTGCCAGTAGTACCCCGGGGGGGGAAGAAAAACTGTTTTTT
TRBV30	TRBJ1-4	-	CAWSRGWSNEKLFF	TGTGCCTGGAGTAGGGGGTGGAGTAATGAAAAACTGTTTTTT
TRBV11-2	TRBJ2-7	-	CASSLGGAAWEQYF	TGTGCCAGCAGCTTAGGCGGTGCGGCGTGGGAGCAGTACTTC
TRBV10-3	TRBJ1-2	TRBD1	CAIYGQGANYGYTF	TGTGCCATCTATGGACAGGGAGCTAACTATGGCTACACCTTC